Each of the 28 T cell receptor beta chains below was sequenced from the same sample in a study of immune cell composition in non-small cell lung cancer listed by TCRdb under 2017. Library preparation was by the immunoSEQ multiplex PCR assay. In TCRdb, the immuneACCESS table is reduced to in-frame sequences with V and J assigned. These tables do not hold every clone; where another copy was compared, an unresolved V gene accounts for under half, and the others remain unexplained. This sample gives about 2,000 clones in total; around 88% of them show up just once. In total, the top ten clones hold roughly 3.5% of the sample. Sequences were obtained from lung tumor tissue. Receptor source: a human donor with non-small cell lung cancer.

This chain joins TRBV6-1 and TRBJ1-5, with 12 positions matching TRBD1. V shed 6 bases, J shed 6 bases, and the junction held 6 bases outside the gene matches. CDR1 is MNHNS and CDR2 is SASEGT in the germline V gene. CDR3 length: 15 amino acids. The DNA of the CDR3 is TGTGCCAGCAGCGGGGGACAGGGGGCATTTCAGCCCCAGCATTTT. This gives the protein CASSGGQGAFQPQHF.

This clone appeared once. The genes are TRBV10-3 and TRBJ1-1, with D tentatively TRBD1 (6 bases). This CDR3 is 13 amino acids long. Trimming pared 11 bases from V and 6 bases from J, leaving 19 bases between. Per germline, CDR1 ENHRY and CDR2 SYGVKD. CDR3 nucleotides: TGTGCCTCAGAAACAGGGAGTGGGTCTGAAGCTTTCTTT. This codes for CASETGSGSEAFF.

Here the CDR3 DNA reads TGTGCCAGCAGCTTAGTCAATACAGGGGGTTTAGGCTACACCTTC. It yields the protein CASSLVNTGGLGYTF. This chain joins TRBV7-2 and TRBJ1-2; 8 positions match TRBD1. V trimming: 1 base; J trimming: 8 bases; junction bases outside the gene matches: 9. This CDR3 is 15 amino acids long. Per germline, CDR1 SGHTA and CDR2 FQGNSA. The full variable domain, with the rest looked up from reference TRBV7-2 and TRBJ1-2, is GAGVSQSPSNKVTEKGKDVELRCDPISGHTALYWYRQSLGQGLEFLIYFQGNSAPDKSGLPSDRFSAERTGGSVSTLTIQRTQQEDSAVYLCASSLVNTGGLGYTFGSGTRLTVV.

About this clone: The junction departs from the called germline gene at one end, perhaps through a read error. V usage is TRBV7-7 and J usage is TRBJ2-7; 11 bases agree with TRBD1. Germline CDR1 and CDR2: SSHAT and FNYEAQ (reference sequence). This CDR3 has 14 amino acids. CDR3 nucleotide sequence: TGTGCTAGCAGCTTAGGACAGGGGGCGGGCGAGCAGTACTTC. Protein sequence: CASSLGQGAGEQYF.

This chain joins TRBV7-2 and TRBJ1-5; no firm D call. Trimming took 5 bases from V and 5 from J, leaving 22 bases between them. CDR1 is SGHTA, CDR2 FQGNSA, per germline. The CDR3 runs 17 residues. The CDR3 coding sequence is TGTGCCAGCAGCCTCAGCCCCCAGCGGACCCCGGATCAGCCCCAGCATTTT. Protein: CASSLSPQRTPDQPQHF.

This sequence joins TRBV6-5 and TRBJ2-7, with D possibly matching TRBD1 (6 bases). Germline V lookup: CDR1 MNHEY, CDR2 SVGAGI. The CDR3 is made up of 16 amino acids. V shed 2 bases and J shed 3 bases, with 17 bases lying between them. CDR3 sequence (DNA): TGTGCCAGCAGTTACAAGTATGGGACACTCCACTACGAGCAGTACTTC. As protein: CASSYKYGTLHYEQYF.

This sequence joins TRBV7-6 and TRBJ2-1, with 8 bases aligning to TRBD2. V lost 5 bases and J lost 4; bases outside the gene matches: 10. From germline, CDR1 is SGHVS and CDR2 FNYEAQ. The CDR3 runs 16 residues. In nucleotides, the CDR3 is TGTGCCAGCAGCAGGGTCGGACTAGCTAGTTACAATGAGCAGTTCTTC. Translated, it gives CASSRVGLASYNEQFF.

This sequence joins TRBV11-2 and TRBJ2-7; TRBD2 matches at 10 bases. CDR1 is SGHAT and CDR2 is FQNNGV in the germline V gene. V trimming: 8 bases; J trimming: 4 bases; junction bases outside the gene matches: 5. This CDR3 has 13 amino acids. CDR3 in DNA: TGTGCCAGCGCCCTAGCGGGAGTGTACGAGCAGTACTTC. It encodes CASALAGVYEQYF.

The rearrangement uses TRBV6-1 and TRBJ2-7; D may be TRBD1 (6 bases). Germline assignment: CDR1 MNHNS and CDR2 SASEGT. V was clipped by 1 base and J by 2 bases, with 9 bases between them. The CDR3 extends over 14 amino acids. CDR3 sequence: CASSEGRDTYEQYF. CDR3 nucleotides: TGTGCCAGCAGTGAAGGTCGGGACACCTACGAGCAGTACTTC.

The J gene is TRBJ2-5, the V gene TRBV14, with 12 nucleotides matching TRBD2. The CDR3 runs to 16 residues. V lost 4 bases and J lost 4; bases outside the gene matches: 7. Germline-derived CDR1 and CDR2 are SGHDN and FVKESK. The CDR3 is CASSLWTSGASETQYF. The CDR3 DNA is TGTGCCAGCAGCCTATGGACTAGCGGGGCATCAGAGACCCAGTACTTC. Complete variable domain (other parts from reference TRBV14 and TRBJ2-5): EAGVTQFPSHSVIEKGQTVTLRCDPISGHDNLYWYRRVMGKEIKFLLHFVKESKQDESGMPNNRFLAERTGGTYSTLKVQPAELEDSGVYFCASSLWTSGASETQYFGPGTRLLVL.

The chain is built from TRBV5-5 and TRBJ2-3; D unclear. V was pared by 2 bases and J by 6 bases, with 7 bases between. The germline gives CDR1 SGHKS, CDR2 YYEKEE (reference sequence). CDR3 length: 12 amino acids. CDR3 nucleotides: TGTGCCAGCAGCTTTACATTGGATACGCAGTATTTT. This sequence encodes CASSFTLDTQYF.

The chain joins TRBV28 to TRBJ1-1; a possible D gene is TRBD1 (5 bases). Per germline, CDR1 MDHEN and CDR2 SYDVKM. The CDR3 contains 14 residues. With 6 bases removed from V and 5 bases from J, the gap between germline ends came to 16 bases. The CDR3: CASSPDGGTTEAFF. Written as DNA, the CDR3 is TGTGCCAGCAGCCCCGACGGAGGGACGACTGAAGCTTTCTTT. Full variable domain (rest looked up from reference TRBV28 and TRBJ1-1): DVKVTQSSRYLVKRTGEKVFLECVQDMDHENMFWYRQDPGLGLRLIYFSYDVKMKEKGDIPEGYSVSREKKERFSLILESASTNQTSMYLCASSPDGGTTEAFFGQGTRLTVV.

The CDR3 sequence: CASSSLAGVRELFF. CDR3 nucleotides: TGTGCCAGCAGCTCTCTAGCGGGAGTTAGGGAGCTGTTTTTT. The rearrangement links TRBV7-2 to TRBJ2-2, with TRBD2 matching 10 bases. The CDR3 loop spans 14 amino acids. CDR1 and CDR2 (germline): SGHTA, FQGNSA. Germline trimming cut 4 bases from V and 9 bases from J; bases unmatched to any gene: 5.

V gene TRBV9 combines with J gene TRBJ1-2; the D gene is possibly TRBD1 (6 bases). The V gene lost 3 bases and the J gene lost 6 bases, with 15 bases spanning the gap. There are 14 residues in the CDR3. The germline gives CDR1 SGDLS, CDR2 YYNGEE. This CDR3 reads CASSASQGINGYTF. CDR3 nucleotide sequence: TGTGCCAGCAGCGCCTCACAGGGAATCAATGGCTACACCTTC.

V usage is TRBV6-4 and J usage is TRBJ2-1, with TRBD2 matching 9 bases. Germline V lookup: CDR1 MRHNA, CDR2 SNTAGT. This CDR3 is 14 amino acids long. The ends lost 4 bases at V and 7 bases at J; junction bases unmatched: 5. The CDR3 here is CASSASGGINEQFF. The CDR3 nucleotides read TGTGCCAGCAGTGCCAGCGGGGGGATAAATGAGCAGTTCTTC.

V and J are TRBV7-2 and TRBJ2-5; D is perhaps TRBD2 (5 bases). V lost 4 bases and J lost 11, with 20 bases in between. The V gene's germline CDR1 is SGHTA and CDR2 FQGNSA. The CDR3 extends over 14 amino acids. The DNA of the CDR3 is TGTGCCAGCAGCTCCCGCTTAGCGTCGGAAGAGCAGTACTTC. It specifies CASSSRLASEEQYF.

The chain carries TRBV28 and TRBJ2-5; 9 bases fit TRBD2. This CDR3 region has 14 residues. Trimming at V came to 10 bases and at J to 9 bases, leaving 15 bases not matched to a gene. CDR1 and CDR2 (germline): MDHEN, SYDVKM. The CDR3 nucleotides are TGTGCCACCCGTAGCGGGGGCCCCCAGGGCGCCCAGTACTTC. This codes for CATRSGGPQGAQYF. The whole variable domain, remainder taken from reference TRBV28 and TRBJ2-5, is DVKVTQSSRYLVKRTGEKVFLECVQDMDHENMFWYRQDPGLGLRLIYFSYDVKMKEKGDIPEGYSVSREKKERFSLILESASTNQTSMYLCATRSGGPQGAQYFGPGTRLLVL.

The rearrangement links TRBV7-9 to TRBJ1-4; unclear D gene. The germline V gene has CDR1 SEHNR and CDR2 FQNEAQ (reference sequence). V was clipped by 0 bases and J by 0 bases, with 8 bases between them. This CDR3 has 16 residues. The CDR3 here is CASSLAEVATNEKLFF. In nucleotides, the CDR3 is TGTGCCAGCAGCTTAGCAGAGGTCGCAACTAATGAAAAACTGTTTTTT. Combining the CDR3 with reference TRBV7-9 and TRBJ1-4 gives the whole variable domain DTGVSQNPRHKITKRGQNVTFRCDPISEHNRLYWYRQTLGQGPEFLTYFQNEAQLEKSRLLSDRFSAERPKGSFSTLEIQRTEQGDSAMYLCASSLAEVATNEKLFFGSGTQLSVL.

V usage is TRBV7-9 and J usage is TRBJ2-7, with 9 bases aligning to TRBD1. In germline, CDR1 is SEHNR, CDR2 FQNEAQ (reference sequence). The junction had 8 bases not matched to a gene; V was cut back by 4 bases and J by 4 bases. The CDR3 extends over 15 amino acids. Here the CDR3 DNA reads TGTGCCAGCAGCTATGGACAGGGGAGCGGGTACGAGCAGTACTTC. Protein sequence: CASSYGQGSGYEQYF.

This clone turned up a few times. The CDR3 region is CASSARQGRNTGELFF. CDR3 coding DNA: TGTGCCAGCAGCGCGAGACAGGGAAGGAACACCGGGGAGCTGTTTTTT. This chain links TRBV7-2 with TRBJ2-2, with TRBD1 matching over 7 bases. Germline-derived CDR1 and CDR2 are SGHTA and FQGNSA. The CDR3 has 16 amino acids. The V and J ends lost 5 bases and 1 base, in that order; junction bases with no gene match: 7.

J is TRBJ1-1 and V is TRBV25-1; 7 bases align to TRBD1. Germline-derived CDR1 and CDR2 are MGHDK and SYGVNS. The V gene end was trimmed by 6 bases and the J gene end by 9 bases; junction bases not matched to a gene: 10. The CDR3 extends over 13 amino acids. CDR3 protein: CASRGVGTEKAFF. CDR3 bases: TGTGCCAGCAGAGGTGTCGGGACAGAAAAAGCTTTCTTT.

The gene calls are TRBV19 and TRBJ1-5; weak D call: TRBD1 (6 bases). This CDR3 contains 15 residues. The germline CDR1 and CDR2 sequences are LNHDA and SQIVND (reference sequence). Trimming stripped 6 bases from V and 1 base from J, with 13 bases between. CDR3: CASRKGGGSNQPQHF. CDR3 DNA: TGTGCCAGTAGGAAGGGAGGGGGGAGCAATCAGCCCCAGCATTTT. The full variable domain, its missing parts supplied by reference TRBV19 and TRBJ1-5, is DGGITQSPKYLFRKEGQNVTLSCEQNLNHDAMYWYRQDPGQGLRLIYYSQIVNDFQKGDIAEGYSVSREKKESFPLTVTSAQKNPTAFYLCASRKGGGSNQPQHFGDGTRLSIL.

CDR3 region: CASSYRGMAQAFF. In DNA form, the CDR3 reads TGTGCCAGCAGTTACAGGGGGATGGCCCAAGCTTTCTTT. This chain uses TRBV6-5 with TRBJ1-1, with D possibly matching TRBD1 (6 bases). The CDR3 contains 13 residues. Germline V lookup: CDR1 MNHEY, CDR2 SVGAGI. Trimming stripped 2 bases from V and 9 bases from J, with 13 bases between.

This chain joins TRBV18 and TRBJ2-1; TRBD1 matches 7 bases. Germline lookup yields CDR1 KGHSH and CDR2 LQKENI. The CDR3 sequence is 14 residues long. Trimming removed 4 bases from V and 3 bases from J; junction bases left unmatched: 3. The CDR3 bases are TGTGCCAGCTCACTGACAGGGTACTACAATGAGCAGTTCTTC. Protein product: CASSLTGYYNEQFF.

The chain joins TRBV10-3 to TRBJ2-1; 10 bases align to TRBD1. After removal of 5 bases from V and 1 base from J, the junction contained 2 bases not matched to a gene. The CDR3 extends over 15 amino acids. Germline V CDR1 and CDR2: ENHRY, SYGVKD. In nucleotides, the CDR3 is TGTGCCATCAGTCCGGGACAGGGGTCCTACAATGAGCAGTTCTTC. Its translation: CAISPGQGSYNEQFF.

This rearrangement joins TRBV5-4 to TRBJ2-3, with D tentatively TRBD2 (5 bases). CDR1 SGHNT and CDR2 YYREEE come from the germline V gene (reference sequence). This CDR3 spans 15 amino acids. V lost 3 bases to trimming and J lost 0 bases, with 11 bases between them. The CDR3 region has the DNA TGTGCCAGCAGCTATGGTAGCGCTAGCACAGATACGCAGTATTTT. This translates into CASSYGSASTDTQYF.

The chain employs TRBV5-5 and TRBJ2-4; 9 bases map to TRBD2. The CDR3 spans 18 residues. CDR1 is SGHKS, CDR2 YYEKEE, per germline (reference sequence). The J segment lost 2 bases and the V segment lost 0 bases, leaving 9 bases of the junction unmatched. The CDR3 spells CASSLGLAGPSTKNIQYF. CDR3 bases: TGTGCCAGCAGCTTGGGTCTAGCGGGACCCTCCACCAAAAACATTCAGTACTTC.

The chain joins TRBV28 to TRBJ2-1, with 8 bases that match TRBD2. Trimming cost V 4 bases and J 4 bases; bases outside gene matches: 12. This CDR3 has 17 residues. From germline, CDR1 is MDHEN and CDR2 SYDVKM. The CDR3 nucleotides are TGTGCCAGCAGTTCCCCCAGGACTAGCTCGAAATACAATGAGCAGTTCTTC. Its translation is CASSSPRTSSKYNEQFF.